This entry is about one T cell receptor beta chain. The data are from a study of shared clonotypes between healthy human individuals. Germline CDR1 and CDR2: MRHNA and SNTAGT. The CDR3 totals 14 residues. V lost 9 bases, J lost 0 bases, and 11 bases lay in between. Sequenced by immunoSEQ multiplex PCR; TCRdb stores in-frame clones only, minus some. This table holds 2 million to 2.5 million clones, just over 90% found once. The sample was naive CD4+ T cells from PBMCs. Subset described: CD45RA+ positively selected. The receptor comes from a man between 18 and 35 years old in good health. Some clones in this sample may be carry-over from other donors' samples. This sequence joins TRBV6-4 and TRBJ2-2; unclear D gene. CDR3 sequence reads: CASQTVANTGELFF. Here the CDR3 DNA reads TGTGCCAGTCAGACGGTTGCGAACACCGGGGAGCTGTTTTTT.